The source of this TCR beta chain is a study of radiation and T cells in renal cell carcinoma. Study findings and constraints: Top tumor clonotypes rose in blood 2 weeks post-radiation, then contracted.

As to time point: baseline pretreatment blood. Noted treatment: 15 Gy SBRT to primary tumor, nephrectomy 4 weeks later. V was clipped by 5 bases and J by 4 bases; unmatched bases: 6. CDR3 length: 14 residues. Per the germline V gene, CDR1 is MNHNY and CDR2 is SVGAGI (reference sequence). To note about this clone: The antigen remains undetermined.

Assay: immunoSEQ multiplex PCR; the TCRdb copy retains only in-frame clones and omits some. Of over 120,000 clones listed, 88% are singletons. Sequences were derived from blood, sampled from a patient whose treatment included radiotherapy and nephrectomy. The chain links TRBV6-6 to TRBJ1-2; 8 bases agree with TRBD1. This TCR came from a woman in her 50s with renal cell carcinoma. CDR3 sequence: CASSGQGLSYGYTF. The CDR3 nucleotides are TGTGCCAGCAGTGGACAGGGTTTGAGCTATGGCTACACCTTC.